A selection of T cell receptor beta chains follows, all from one sample in a study of T cell repertoires in cytomegalovirus infection. TCRdb re-analysed the reads in MiXCR, keeping a single row per CDR3 protein. The sample consists of more than 150,000 distinct CDR3 sequences, approximately 19% of them appearing once. The sequenced sample consisted of PBMCs. These receptors originate from a human donor in good health (CMV status not recorded). Some clones in this sample may be carry-over from other donors' samples. Both conserved end residues are part of each CDR3.

v_gene	j_gene	CDR3aa
TRBV7-8	TRBJ1-5	CASSLARSLINQPQHF
TRBV7-2	TRBJ1-2	CASSFLVGEGDYGYTF
TRBV3-1	TRBJ2-3	CASSQQSSTQYF
TRBV4-1	TRBJ1-6	CASSQGRGTYNSPLHF
TRBV7-2	TRBJ2-7	CASSLSRQYEQYF
TRBV5-5	TRBJ2-7	CASSPIGAYEQYF
TRBV20-1	TRBJ1-1	CSARYFGQNTEAFF
TRBV19	TRBJ2-5	CASSSTGQGRRETQYF
TRBV6-1	TRBJ1-5	CASSEPVGVFDQPQHF
TRBV6-5	TRBJ1-2	CASSYLRPGQANYGYTF
TRBV2	TRBJ1-5	CASSEYGGPQHF